This TCR beta chain is drawn from a study of blood T cell repertoires in COVID-19. How the authors handled the data: For nucleated cells, counts were estimated from reference gene primer amplification. Libraries were prepared by immunoSEQ multiplex PCR; TCRdb keeps only in-frame clonotypes and omits some of them. The V and J calls and clone size are taken from that table; D and trimming were inferred from the DNA. Here the sample spans about 160,000 clones, around 84% being singletons. This CDR3 spans 14 amino acids. Germline CDR1 reads MNHNS; CDR2 reads SASEGT. Trimming removed 2 bases at V and 4 bases at J, with 9 bases between.

This sequence originates from a woman aged 80 or older with acute or convalescent COVID-19. Sequencing used peripheral blood. This chain uses TRBV6-1 with TRBJ1-5; perhaps TRBD1 as D (5 bases). This chain's CDR3 is CASSEWGGNQPQHF. The CDR3 region has the DNA TGTGCCAGCAGTGAATGGGGGGGGAATCAGCCCCAGCATTTT.